This TCR beta chain is drawn from a study of T cells in Graves' hyperthyroidism and ophthalmopathy. Regarding this clonotype: This clone may be a read error of a much larger clone one base away.

RNA transcripts yielded amplified TCR beta CDR3 regions. In the first-round RT-PCR of the TCR CDR3, the HTBI primer set was used. TCRdb reprocessed the multiplex PCR reads with MiXCR, giving one entry per CDR3 protein. In the table there are about 270,000 distinct CDR3 sequences, about 20% of which are singletons. The V and J ends lost 8 bases and 2 bases, in that order; junction bases with no gene match: 11. Germline V gives CDR1 KGHSH, CDR2 LQKENI. This CDR3 has 15 amino acids. Uncontrolled infection, other autoimmune disease, pregnancy and lactation each barred patients from inclusion. The receptor was isolated from a man in his thirties or forties with Graves' ophthalmopathy. The chain recombines TRBV18 with TRBJ1-2; 7 positions match TRBD1. Sequencing input: blood. The CDR3 DNA is TGTGCCAGCCCATCCCGACAGGGTTTGAACTATGGCTACACCTTC. It codes for CASPSRQGLNYGYTF. The entire variable domain, with the rest obtained from reference TRBV18 and TRBJ1-2, is as follows: NAGVMQNPRHLVRRRGQEARLRCSPMKGHSHVYWYRQLPEEGLKFMVYLQKENIIDESGMPKERFSAEFPKEGPSILRIQQVVRGDSAAYFCASPSRQGLNYGYTFGSGTRLTVV.